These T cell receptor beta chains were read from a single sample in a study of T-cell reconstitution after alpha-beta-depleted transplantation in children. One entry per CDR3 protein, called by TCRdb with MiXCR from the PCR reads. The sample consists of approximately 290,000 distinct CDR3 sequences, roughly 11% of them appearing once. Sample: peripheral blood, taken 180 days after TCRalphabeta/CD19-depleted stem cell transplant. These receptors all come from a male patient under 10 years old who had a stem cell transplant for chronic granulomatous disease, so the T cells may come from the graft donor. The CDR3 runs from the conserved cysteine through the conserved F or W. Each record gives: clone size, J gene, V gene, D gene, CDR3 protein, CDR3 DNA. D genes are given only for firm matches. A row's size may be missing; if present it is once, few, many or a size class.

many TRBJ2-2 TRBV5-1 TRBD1 CASSFSGTGRTGELFF TGCGCCAGCAGCTTTTCCGGGACAGGGAGGACCGGGGAGCTGTTTTTT
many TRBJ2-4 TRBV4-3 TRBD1 CASSQEWTGANLAKNIQYF TGCGCCAGCAGCCAAGAATGGACAGGGGCCAATCTAGCCAAAAACATTCAGTACTTC
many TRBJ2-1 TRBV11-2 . CASSLVWQYNEQFF TGTGCCAGCAGCTTAGTTTGGCAGTACAATGAGCAGTTCTTC
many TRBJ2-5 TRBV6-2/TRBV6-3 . CASSYSPDSQETQYF TGTGCCAGCAGTTACTCCCCGGACAGTCAAGAGACCCAGTACTTC
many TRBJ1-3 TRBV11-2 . CASSLDPGSGNTIYF TGTGCCAGCAGCTTAGATCCCGGCAGTGGAAACACCATATATTTT
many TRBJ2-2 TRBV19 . CASSQRSDGELFF TGTGCCAGTAGTCAGCGGTCGGACGGGGAGCTGTTTTTT
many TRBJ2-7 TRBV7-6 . CASSSPPERQQYF TGTGCCAGCAGCTCCCCCCCCGAAAGGCAGCAGTACTTC
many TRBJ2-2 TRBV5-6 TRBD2 CASSFAWAGANTGELFF TGTGCCAGCAGCTTTGCTTGGGCGGGAGCCAACACCGGGGAGCTGTTTTTT
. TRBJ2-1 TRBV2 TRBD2 CASSGWTSGSNEQFF TGTGCCAGCAGTGGGTGGACTAGCGGGAGCAATGAGCAGTTCTTC
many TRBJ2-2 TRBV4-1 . CASSRRAGELFF TGCGCCAGCAGCCGAAGAGCCGGGGAGCTGTTTTTT
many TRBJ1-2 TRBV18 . CASSPVFYTF TGTGCCAGCTCACCGGTGTTCTACACCTTC
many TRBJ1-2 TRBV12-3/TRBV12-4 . CASTRSNANYGYTF TGTGCCAGCACTCGATCTAATGCCAACTATGGCTACACCTTC
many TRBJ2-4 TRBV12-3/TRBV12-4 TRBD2 CASSLAGGGSIQYF TGTGCCAGCAGTTTGGCTGGGGGAGGGAGCATTCAGTACTTC
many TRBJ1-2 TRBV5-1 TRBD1 CASSFAGTANYGYTF TGCGCCAGCAGCTTTGCCGGGACAGCGAACTATGGCTACACCTTC
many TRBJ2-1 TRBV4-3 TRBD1 CASSQTPTGGAYNEQFF TGCGCCAGCAGCCAAACACCAACAGGGGGCGCTTACAATGAGCAGTTCTTC
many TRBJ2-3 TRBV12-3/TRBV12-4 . CASSTDGDTDTQYF TGTGCCAGCAGTACGGACGGAGACACAGATACGCAGTATTTT
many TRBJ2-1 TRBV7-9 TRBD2 CASSLPAGAGYNEQFF TGTGCCAGCAGCCTACCAGCGGGAGCAGGGTACAATGAGCAGTTCTTC
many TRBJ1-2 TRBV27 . CASSTGQYGRYGYTF TGTGCCAGCAGTACAGGACAGTACGGAAGATATGGCTACACCTTC
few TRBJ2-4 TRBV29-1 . CSVEQGSVSQGPIQYF TGCAGCGTTGAACAGGGTTCGGTTTCTCAGGGGCCCATTCAGTACTTC
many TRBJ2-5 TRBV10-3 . CAISDFMGPRRETQYF TGTGCCATCAGTGATTTTATGGGGCCGAGAAGGGAGACCCAGTACTTC
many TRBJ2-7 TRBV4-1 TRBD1 CASSQDDGRGLLGSYEQYF TGCGCCAGCAGCCAAGATGACGGCAGGGGGCTTTTGGGCTCCTACGAGCAGTACTTC
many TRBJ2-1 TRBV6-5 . CASSYAGKGSNEQFF TGTGCCAGCAGTTACGCTGGGAAAGGGTCCAATGAGCAGTTCTTC
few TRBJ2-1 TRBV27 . CASSLSWTPIEQFF TGTGCCAGCAGTTTATCTTGGACACCAATTGAGCAGTTCTTC